A single sample gave rise to the 11 T cell receptor beta chains below, sequenced in a study of OX40 agonist ivuxolimab in advanced cancers. TCRdb keeps only in-frame clones here, not all; method: immunoSEQ multiplex PCR. The data hold tens of thousands of clones, with roughly four fifths observed a single time. Sequencing used CD4+ or CD8+ T cells sorted from blood, obtained in a trial of the OX40 agonist ivuxolimab. The receptor set was obtained from an adult with an advanced solid tumor such as melanoma, head and neck, liver or kidney cancer.

The rearrangement links TRBV19 to TRBJ2-3; TRBD2 agrees at 7 bases. The V gene end was trimmed by 3 bases and the J gene end by 2 bases; junction bases not matched to a gene: 5. The CDR3 runs 15 residues. Germline lookup yields CDR1 LNHDA and CDR2 SQIVND (reference sequence). The CDR3 DNA follows: TGTGCCAGTAGTATGGGCGGGGGTCCCACAGATACGCAGTATTTT. Translated, it gives CASSMGGGPTDTQYF. Full variable domain (outside the CDR3, taken from reference TRBV19 and TRBJ2-3): DGGITQSPKYLFRKEGQNVTLSCEQNLNHDAMYWYRQDPGQGLRLIYYSQIVNDFQKGDIAEGYSVSREKKESFPLTVTSAQKNPTAFYLCASSMGGGPTDTQYFGPGTRLTVL.

The V gene is TRBV5-1, the J gene TRBJ1-5; D possibly corresponds to TRBD1 (6 bases). Germline V gene data show CDR1 as SGHRS and CDR2 as YFSETQ. The V end was cut by 2 bases, the J end by 6 bases, with 12 bases between. This CDR3 spans 14 amino acids. CDR3 coding DNA: TGCGCCAGCAGCTTTGAGACAGGCAGTCAGCCCCAGCATTTT. It yields the protein CASSFETGSQPQHF.

V gene TRBV19 combines with J gene TRBJ1-5; 8 positions match TRBD1. V shed 5 bases, J shed 5 bases, and the junction held 8 bases outside the gene matches. The V gene's germline CDR1 is LNHDA and CDR2 SQIVND (reference sequence). There are 15 residues in the CDR3. For the CDR3, the DNA is TGTGCCAGTAGTGTGGACAGGGAGACCTATCAGCCCCAGCATTTT. As protein: CASSVDRETYQPQHF.

This sequence joins TRBV18 and TRBJ2-3, with a weak D call TRBD2 (5 bases). The germline V gene encodes CDR1 KGHSH and CDR2 LQKENI. Trimming left V 1 base short and J 6 bases short, with 11 bases between. The CDR3 loop spans 14 amino acids. CDR3 amino acids: CASSPQASRDTQYF. The CDR3 DNA reads TGTGCCAGCTCACCACAGGCTAGCCGGGATACGCAGTATTTT.

This clone was counted a few times. The chain combines TRBV4-1 with TRBJ1-2; D is unclear. The germline V gene encodes CDR1 MGHRA and CDR2 YSYEKL. V lost 0 bases, J lost 0 bases, and 8 bases lay in between. The CDR3 spans 15 residues. CDR3 region: CASSQEVVANYGYTF. The CDR3 nucleotides read TGCGCCAGCAGCCAAGAGGTGGTAGCTAACTATGGCTACACCTTC.

V gene TRBV28 combines with J gene TRBJ2-1; D gene uncertain. Germline V gene data show CDR1 as MDHEN and CDR2 as SYDVKM. Trimming pared 6 bases from V and 8 bases from J, leaving 14 bases between. The CDR3 contains 13 residues. The CDR3 reads CASSPWPTDEQFF. CDR3 DNA: TGTGCCAGCAGCCCATGGCCTACCGATGAGCAGTTCTTC.

V is TRBV7-6 and J is TRBJ2-5; 8 positions agree with TRBD1. Germline V lookup: CDR1 SGHVS, CDR2 FNYEAQ. Trimming removed 8 bases from V and 7 bases from J; junction bases left unmatched: 9. The CDR3 consists of 13 residues. The CDR3 bases are TGTGCCAGCGGATCTGGACAGGGTCCGACCCAGTACTTC. The encoded protein is CASGSGQGPTQYF.

The sample holds a few counts of this clone. The chain is built from TRBV11-2 and TRBJ2-3; TRBD2 is a possible D gene (7 bases). V lost 2 bases and J lost 0, with 15 bases in between. The CDR3 has 17 residues. Germline CDR1 and CDR2: SGHAT and FQNNGV. CDR3 in DNA: TGTGCCAGCAGCTTAAGGGTCGGGGGGCCAAGCACAGATACGCAGTATTTT. It specifies CASSLRVGGPSTDTQYF.

V usage is TRBV18 and J usage is TRBJ2-5; TRBD1 agrees at 8 bases. The end of the DNA fits TRBJ2-7 better, so the J call may be wrong. This CDR3 comprises 15 residues. Germline lookup yields CDR1 KGHSH and CDR2 LQKENI. This CDR3 reads CASSPGTGLSYEQYF. In nucleotides, the CDR3 is TGTGCCAGCTCACCCGGGACAGGTCTGTCCTACGAGCAGTACTTC.

V usage is TRBV5-1 and J usage is TRBJ1-5, with D possibly matching TRBD1 (5 bases). CDR1 is SGHRS, CDR2 YFSETQ, per germline. V was cut by 7 bases and J by 7 bases, with 12 bases left in between. The CDR3 is made up of 12 amino acids. In nucleotides, the CDR3 is TGCGCCAGCGGTTTGACAGACCAGCCCCAGCATTTT. Amino acids: CASGLTDQPQHF.

The chain combines TRBV5-1 with TRBJ2-7; possible D gene TRBD2, 6 bases. Germline CDR1 is SGHRS and CDR2 is YFSETQ. The CDR3 contains 16 residues. V lost 3 bases, J lost 0 bases, and 16 bases lay in between. The CDR3 region is CASSWGDSRSSYEQYF. The CDR3 DNA is TGCGCCAGCAGCTGGGGGGACTCCAGGAGCTCCTACGAGCAGTACTTC. Full variable domain (missing parts from reference TRBV5-1 and TRBJ2-7): KAGVTQTPRYLIKTRGQQVTLSCSPISGHRSVSWYQQTPGQGLQFLFEYFSETQRNKGNFPGRFSGRQFSNSRSEMNVSTLELGDSALYLCASSWGDSRSSYEQYFGPGTRLTVT.